The clone carrying this TCR beta chain was observed many times. This entry is derived from a study of blood T cell repertoires in COVID-19. Across the whole study: Samples came from the United States, Italy and Spain, spanning acute and convalescent COVID-19. From T cells, B-cell-depleted T cells, or PBMCs came the material, which was cDNA or gDNA.

Only in-frame clones appear in the TCRdb table, and some are missing; sequencing was by immunoSEQ multiplex PCR. Among approximately 210,000 clones listed, around 89% were seen once. The sequencing input was peripheral blood. The sequence was obtained from a man aged 70-80 years with acute or convalescent COVID-19.

The CDR3 spells CASSGQNTDTQYF. CDR3 in DNA: TGTGCCAGCAGTGGGCAGAACACAGATACGCAGTATTTT. This sequence joins TRBV2 and TRBJ2-3; D ambiguous. CDR1 and CDR2 from the germline V gene are SNHLY and FYNNEI. Trimming removed 4 bases at V and 2 bases at J, with 7 bases between. This CDR3 region has 13 residues. The whole variable domain, remainder taken from reference TRBV2 and TRBJ2-3, is EPEVTQTPSHQVTQMGQEVILRCVPISNHLYFYWYRQILGQKVEFLVSFYNNEISEKSEIFDDQFSVERPDGSNFTLKIRSTKLEDSAMYFCASSGQNTDTQYFGPGTRLTVL.